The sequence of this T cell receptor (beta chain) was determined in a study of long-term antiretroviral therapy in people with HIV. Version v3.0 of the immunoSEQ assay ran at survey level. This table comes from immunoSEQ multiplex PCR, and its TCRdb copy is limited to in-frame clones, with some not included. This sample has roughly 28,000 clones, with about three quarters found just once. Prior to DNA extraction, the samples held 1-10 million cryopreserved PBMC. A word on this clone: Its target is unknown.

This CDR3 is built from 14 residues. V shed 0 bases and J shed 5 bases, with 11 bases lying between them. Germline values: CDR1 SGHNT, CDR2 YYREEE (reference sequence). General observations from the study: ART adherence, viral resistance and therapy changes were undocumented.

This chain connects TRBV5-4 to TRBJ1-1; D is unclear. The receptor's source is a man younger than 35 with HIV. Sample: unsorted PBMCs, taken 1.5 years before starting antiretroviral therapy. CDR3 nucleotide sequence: TGTGCCAGCAGCTTGGACCTGGTGACGACTGAAGCTTTCTTT. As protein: CASSLDLVTTEAFF.